The TCR beta chain described here comes from a study of blood T cell repertoires in COVID-19. With V trimmed by 5 bases and J by 5 bases, 14 bases remained unmatched. Germline V gene sequence: CDR1 SNHLY, CDR2 FYNNEI. This CDR3 region has 18 residues. Assay used: immunoSEQ multiplex PCR; TCRdb lists only in-frame clones, some missing. The table lists 190,000 or so clones, around 90% of them singletons, with 0.5% to 0.75% in the top ten. V and J are TRBV2 and TRBJ2-3; 12 bases align to TRBD1. The clonotype originates from a man in his fifties with acute or convalescent COVID-19. The sequencing input was peripheral blood. CDR3 bases: TGTGCCAGCAGTACTCCGGGACAGGGGGCGGTAGGGGGAGATACGCAGTATTTT. Amino acid sequence: CASSTPGQGAVGGDTQYF.